This TCR beta chain was obtained from a study of tumor-infiltrating lymphocytes in primary liver carcinoma. The CDR3 runs to 16 residues. Germline lookup yields CDR1 SGHAT and CDR2 FQNNGV. From 400 to 500 ng total RNA, TCR beta cDNA was generated with a primer in the constant region. Library construction for TCR beta comprised three nested multiplex PCR rounds performed with slightly modified ARM-PCR. In the first two PCR rounds, TRBV1-TRBV30 forward primers were paired with a C-beta reverse primer, and each round lasted 10 cycles. TCRdb re-derived calls from the multiplex PCR reads in MiXCR, one entry per CDR3 protein. The repertoire holds under 200,000 distinct CDR3 sequences, 65% seen once, with roughly 6.4% in the top ten. Remarks on this clonotype: An end of the junction does not agree with germline; a read error may underlie this.

Unsorted whole blood yielded blood RNA, and germline DNA was extracted as well. This receptor was identified in a woman between 55 and 75 years old with primary liver carcinoma and hepatitis B virus infection. J is TRBJ2-2 and V is TRBV11-2; TRBD2 agrees at 9 bases. The specimen was peripheral blood. CDR3 in DNA: TGTGCCAACAGCTTAGGTCTAGCGGGAATCGCCGGGGAGCTGTTTTTT. It is translated as CANSLGLAGIAGELFF. The variable domain in full, with the rest retrieved from reference TRBV11-2 and TRBJ2-2, is EAGVAQSPRYKIIEKRQSVAFWCNPISGHATLYWYQQILGQGPKLLIQFQNNGVVDDSQLPKDRFSAERLKGVDSTLKIQPAKLEDSAVYLCANSLGLAGIAGELFFGEGSRLTVL.